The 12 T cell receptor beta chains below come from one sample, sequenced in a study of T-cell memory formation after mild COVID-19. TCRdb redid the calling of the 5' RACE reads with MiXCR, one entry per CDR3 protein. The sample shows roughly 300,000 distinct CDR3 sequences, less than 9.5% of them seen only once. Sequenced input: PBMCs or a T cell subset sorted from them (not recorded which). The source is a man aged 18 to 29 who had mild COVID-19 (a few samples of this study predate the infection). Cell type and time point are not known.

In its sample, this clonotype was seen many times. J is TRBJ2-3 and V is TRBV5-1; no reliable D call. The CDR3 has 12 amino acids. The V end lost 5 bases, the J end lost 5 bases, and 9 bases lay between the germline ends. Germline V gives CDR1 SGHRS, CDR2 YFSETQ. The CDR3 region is CASSPDGDTQYF. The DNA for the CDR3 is TGCGCCAGCAGTCCGGATGGAGATACGCAGTATTTT.

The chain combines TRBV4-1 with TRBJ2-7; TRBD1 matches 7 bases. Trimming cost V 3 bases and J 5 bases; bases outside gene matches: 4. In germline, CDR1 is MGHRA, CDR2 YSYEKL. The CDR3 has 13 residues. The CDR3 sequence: CASSQADRNEQYV. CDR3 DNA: TGCGCCAGCAGCCAGGCGGACAGGAACGAGCAGTACGTC.

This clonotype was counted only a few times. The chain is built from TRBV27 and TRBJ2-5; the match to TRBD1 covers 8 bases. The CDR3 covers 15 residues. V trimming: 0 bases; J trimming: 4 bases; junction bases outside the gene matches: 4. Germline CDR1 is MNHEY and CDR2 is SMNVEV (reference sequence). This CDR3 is CASSLSNTGGETQYF. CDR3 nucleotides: TGTGCCAGCAGTTTATCGAATACAGGGGGAGAGACCCAGTACTTC.

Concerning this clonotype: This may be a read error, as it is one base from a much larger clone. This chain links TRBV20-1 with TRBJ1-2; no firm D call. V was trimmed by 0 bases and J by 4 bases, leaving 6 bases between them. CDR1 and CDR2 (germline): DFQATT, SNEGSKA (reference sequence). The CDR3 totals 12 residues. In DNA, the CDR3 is TGCAGTGCTAGAGAGGGTATCTATGGCTACACCTTC. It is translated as CSAREGIYGYTF.

The CDR3 nucleotides read TGCGCCAGCAGGCTTTACTCTGGGGCCAACGTCCTGACTTTC. It specifies CASRLYSGANVLTF. V is TRBV5-1 and J is TRBJ2-6; D ambiguous. The germline CDR1 and CDR2 sequences are SGHRS and YFSETQ. The CDR3 has 14 residues. V was shortened by 5 bases and J by 0 bases, with 6 bases between the two germline ends.

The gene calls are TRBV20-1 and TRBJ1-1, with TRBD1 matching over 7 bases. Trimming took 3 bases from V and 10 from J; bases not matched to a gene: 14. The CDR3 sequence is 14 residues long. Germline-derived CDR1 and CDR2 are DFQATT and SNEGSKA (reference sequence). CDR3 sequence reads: CSARRDSLGDSAFF. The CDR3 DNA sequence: TGCAGTGCTAGGAGGGACAGCTTAGGGGATTCAGCTTTCTTT.

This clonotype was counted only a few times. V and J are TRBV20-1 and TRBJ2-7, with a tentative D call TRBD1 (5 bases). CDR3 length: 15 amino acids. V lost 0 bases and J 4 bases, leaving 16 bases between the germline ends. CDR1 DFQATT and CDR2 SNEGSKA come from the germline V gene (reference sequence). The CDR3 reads CSARDPTRQQYEQYF. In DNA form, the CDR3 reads TGCAGTGCTAGAGATCCCACGAGACAGCAATACGAGCAGTACTTC.

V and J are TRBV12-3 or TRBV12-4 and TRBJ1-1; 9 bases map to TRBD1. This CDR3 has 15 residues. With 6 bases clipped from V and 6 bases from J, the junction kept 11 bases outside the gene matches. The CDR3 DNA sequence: TGTGCCAGCAGCTACCGGGGACAGGGAGAAGCTGAAGCTTTCTTT. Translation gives CASSYRGQGEAEAFF.

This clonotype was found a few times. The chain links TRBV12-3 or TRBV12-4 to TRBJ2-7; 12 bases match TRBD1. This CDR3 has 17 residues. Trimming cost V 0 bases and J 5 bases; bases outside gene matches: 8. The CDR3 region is CASSLARGTGGLDEQYF. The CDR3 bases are TGTGCCAGCAGTTTAGCCAGGGGGACAGGGGGCTTGGACGAGCAGTACTTC.

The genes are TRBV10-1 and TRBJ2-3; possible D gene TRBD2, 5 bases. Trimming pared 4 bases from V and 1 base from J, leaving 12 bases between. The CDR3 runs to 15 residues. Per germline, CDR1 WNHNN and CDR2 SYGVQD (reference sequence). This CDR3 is CASSGREGGTDTQYF. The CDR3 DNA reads TGCGCCAGCAGTGGCAGAGAGGGAGGCACAGATACGCAGTATTTT.

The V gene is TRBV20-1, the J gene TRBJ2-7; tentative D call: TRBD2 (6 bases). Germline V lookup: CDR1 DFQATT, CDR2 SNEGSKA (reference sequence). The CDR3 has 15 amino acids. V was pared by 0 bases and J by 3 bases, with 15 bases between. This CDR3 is CSARDHRDSHYEQYF. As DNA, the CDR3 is TGCAGTGCTAGAGATCATCGGGACTCCCACTACGAGCAGTACTTC.

The chain's CDR3 is CASTNRGPRRGTQYF. DNA for the CDR3: TGCGCCAGCACCAACAGGGGACCTAGAAGGGGGACCCAGTACTTC. The rearrangement uses TRBV5-1 and TRBJ2-5; the match to TRBD1 covers 7 bases. CDR1 and CDR2 (germline): SGHRS, YFSETQ. The ends lost 6 bases at V and 7 bases at J; junction bases unmatched: 15. The length of the CDR3 is 15 residues.